This T cell receptor (beta chain) was profiled in a study of cytomegalovirus exposure and HLA in healthy donors. The repertoire was sequenced with immunoSEQ multiplex PCR; TCRdb's copy has only in-frame clones and lacks some. This table has approximately 220,000 clones, 87% appearing once. Per the germline V gene, CDR1 is MDHEN and CDR2 is SYDVKM. V was clipped by 11 bases and J by 8 bases, with 18 bases between them. The CDR3 is 12 residues long. The sequence derives from a man younger than 35 in good health and CMV-seronegative. The genes are TRBV28 and TRBJ1-2; no firm D call. Sequencing was carried out using PBMCs. In DNA, the CDR3 is TGTGCCGGAGGGTCCCCGGCGGAGGGCTACACCTTC. Protein: CAGGSPAEGYTF.